The clone carrying this T cell receptor (beta chain) was seen only a few times. Its antigen is currently unknown. The sample comes from a study of beta chain features in type 1 diabetes. Overall study results and limits: TCRB CDR3s from Type 1 diabetes patients were moderately but significantly shorter in all four CD4+ subsets.

The V gene lost 1 base and the J gene lost 1 base, with 10 bases spanning the gap. CDR3 size: 15 residues. In germline, CDR1 is SNHLY, CDR2 FYNNEI. A heparinised blood draw that averaged approximately 120 mL was obtained once from each donor. Sorting based on CD45RO/CCR7/CD25/CD127/CD95/CD27 separated CD4+ naive, central memory, regulatory and stem cell-like memory cells. Sequencing targeted expressed TCRB transcripts, as all isolated RNA had been reverse transcribed. Repertoires were generated with immunoSEQ multiplex PCR, while TCRdb's copy carries only in-frame clones and drops some. This sample has 95,000 to 150,000 clones, with around a sixth found just once.

The receptor was derived from a young man with type 1 diabetes. This chain joins TRBV2 and TRBJ1-2; a possible D gene is TRBD1 (5 bases). Sequencing was carried out using central memory CD4+ T cells from blood. The CDR3 bases are TGTGCCAGCAGTGAAGAACGGGGCGATAACTATGGCTACACCTTC. This translates into CASSEERGDNYGYTF.